The rows below give T cell receptor beta chains drawn from one sample of a study of T cell repertoires in cytomegalovirus infection. Each CDR3 protein gets one entry after TCRdb re-called the reads with MiXCR. Of fewer than 300,000 distinct CDR3 sequences in the sample, roughly 26% are singletons; the top ten hold roughly 14%. Sequences were obtained from PBMCs. The receptors derive from a human donor in good health (CMV status not recorded). Some clones in this sample may be carry-over from other donors' samples. CDR3s include the opening cysteine and the closing phenylalanine or tryptophan. A D gene is named only where the DNA matches it firmly. Only some rows state a clone size, as once, few, many or a class for expanded clones.

clone size | CDR3 length | D gene | J gene | V gene | CDR3 protein | CDR3 DNA
once | 17 | . | TRBJ2-4 | TRBV2 | CASSPGQMIIAKNIQYF | TGTGCCAGCAGCCCTGGACAGATGATAATAGCCAAAAACATTCAGTACTTC
many | 13 | . | TRBJ2-4 | TRBV7-2 | CASSSTERIIQYF | TGTGCCAGCAGTTCGACAGAGCGGATCATTCAGTACTTC
. | 16 | . | TRBJ2-3 | TRBV20-1 | CSARIFTRSGTDTQYF | TGCAGTGCTAGGATTTTTACTAGGTCCGGCACAGATACGCAGTATTTT
few | 15 | TRBD1 | TRBJ1-1 | TRBV20-1 | CSARGTGAMNTEAFF | TGCAGTGCTAGAGGGACAGGGGCTATGAACACTGAAGCTTTCTTT
many | 16 | . | TRBJ2-6 | TRBV11-2 | CASSPRHFSGANVLTF | TGTGCCAGCAGCCCCCGACACTTCTCTGGGGCCAACGTCCTGACTTTC
many | 15 | TRBD1 | TRBJ2-7 | TRBV7-2 | CASSLVQGAYYEQYF | TGTGCCAGCAGCTTAGTACAGGGGGCTTACTACGAGCAGTACTTC
many | 16 | . | TRBJ1-5 | TRBV7-2 | CASSLRQGYSGQPQHF | TGTGCCAGCAGCTTAAGGCAGGGCTACTCCGGACAGCCCCAGCATTTT
many | 16 | . | TRBJ2-1 | TRBV7-2 | CASSGVDVGGYNEQFF | TGTGCCAGCAGTGGAGTAGACGTGGGGGGTTACAATGAGCAGTTCTTC
. | 10 | . | TRBJ2-7 | TRBV29-1 | CSVQGYEQYF | TGCAGCGTGCAGGGTTACGAGCAGTACTTC
. | 14 | . | TRBJ1-5 | TRBV12-3/TRBV12-4 | CASSLVEGYQPQHF | TGTGCCAGCAGTTTAGTTGAGGGATATCAGCCCCAGCATTTT
many | 16 | TRBD2 | TRBJ2-1 | TRBV7-9 | CASSLTTSGSRNEQFF | TGTGCCAGCAGCTTAACGACTAGCGGGAGTAGGAATGAGCAGTTCTTC
. | 18 | . | TRBJ2-1 | TRBV4-1 | CASSPAPPGVSSYNEQFF | TGTGCCAGCAGCCCAGCTCCTCCGGGGGTGAGCTCCTACAATGAGCAGTTCTTC
many | 12 | . | TRBJ2-7 | TRBV7-2 | CASSVGSYEQYF | TGTGCCAGCAGCGTCGGAAGCTACGAGCAGTACTTC
few | 11 | . | TRBJ2-7 | TRBV14 | CASSQEQVQYF | TGTGCCAGCAGCCAAGAACAGGTGCAGTACTTC
few | 14 | . | TRBJ1-2 | TRBV19 | CASSIAGTTYGYTF | TGTGCCAGTAGTATAGCCGGGACAACATATGGCTACACCTTC
. | 17 | TRBD2 | TRBJ2-1 | TRBV7-9 | CASSTPTSGSSYNEQFF | TGTGCCAGCAGCACTCCGACTAGCGGGAGCTCCTACAATGAGCAGTTCTTC
. | 16 | . | TRBJ1-3 | TRBV28 | CASSSSRGANGNTIYF | TGTGCCAGCAGTTCCTCCCGAGGGGCAAATGGAAACACCATATATTTT
many | 15 | . | TRBJ2-1 | TRBV7-2 | CASSLGASSYNEQFF | TGTGCCAGCAGCTTAGGGGCGAGCTCCTACAATGAGCAGTTCTTC
. | 13 | . | TRBJ2-5 | TRBV20-1 | CSAQTGARETQYF | TGCAGTGCTCAAACGGGGGCCCGGGAGACCCAGTACTTC
many | 15 | . | TRBJ1-6 | TRBV12-3/TRBV12-4 | CASSRGGTYNSPLHF | TGTGCCAGCAGCAGGGGCGGGACCTATAATTCACCCCTCCACTTT
. | 12 | . | TRBJ2-7 | TRBV29-1 | CSVEGLSDEQYF | TGCAGCGTTGAAGGCCTATCGGACGAGCAGTACTTC
. | 14 | . | TRBJ1-5 | TRBV28 | CASSARGRNQPQHF | TGTGCCAGCAGTGCTAGGGGGAGAAATCAGCCCCAGCATTTT
. | 17 | TRBD2 | TRBJ2-7 | TRBV28 | CASSLRSGRAPLVEQYF | TGTGCCAGCAGTTTAAGGAGCGGGAGGGCCCCGCTTGTCGAGCAGTACTTC
many | 15 | . | TRBJ1-1 | TRBV11-3 | CASSFGGQQNTEAFF | TGTGCCAGCAGCTTCGGCGGACAGCAGAACACTGAAGCTTTCTTT
many | 15 | . | TRBJ2-7 | TRBV19 | CASSSGGTSYYEQYF | TGTGCCAGTAGTAGCGGCGGCACTTCGTACTACGAGCAGTACTTC
few | 14 | . | TRBJ1-2 | TRBV7-2 | CASSLGGSGYGYTF | TGTGCCAGCAGCTTAGGTGGATCCGGCTATGGCTACACCTTC
. | 15 | . | TRBJ2-5 | TRBV18 | CASSSSNSHQETQYF | TGTGCCAGCTCCTCCTCGAATAGCCATCAAGAGACCCAGTACTTC
. | 14 | TRBD1 | TRBJ1-1 | TRBV29-1 | CSVGRTGENTEAFF | TGCAGCGTTGGTCGGACAGGGGAGAACACTGAAGCTTTCTTT
. | 16 | TRBD1 | TRBJ2-5 | TRBV5-6 | CASSLAGQGEWETQYF | TGTGCCAGCAGCTTGGCCGGACAGGGAGAATGGGAGACCCAGTACTTC
. | 13 | . | TRBJ1-5 | TRBV11-2 | CASSRASSQPQHF | TGTGCCAGCAGCCGGGCCAGCAGTCAGCCCCAGCATTTT
few | 12 | . | TRBJ2-3 | TRBV24-1 | CATSDPGDTQYF | TGTGCCACCAGTGATCCCGGGGATACGCAGTATTTT
. | 15 | . | TRBJ2-7 | TRBV5-1 | CASSAGTPYSYEQYF | TGCGCCAGCAGCGCCGGGACACCTTACTCCTACGAGCAGTACTTC
many | 18 | . | TRBJ1-1 | TRBV7-2 | CASSLIDGRGSKNTEAFF | TGTGCCAGCAGCTTAATTGACGGACGTGGAAGTAAGAACACTGAAGCTTTCTTT
. | 14 | TRBD1 | TRBJ2-7 | TRBV19 | CASSGPDRGREQYF | TGTGCCAGTAGTGGCCCGGACAGGGGGCGCGAGCAGTACTTC
many | 17 | . | TRBJ2-1 | TRBV7-2 | CASSSNSGRSSYNEQFF | TGTGCCAGCAGCTCCAATAGCGGTCGGAGCTCCTACAATGAGCAGTTCTTC
. | 11 | . | TRBJ2-7 | TRBV6-2/TRBV6-3 | CASSQIYEQYF | TGTGCCAGCAGTCAGATCTACGAGCAGTACTTC
. | 15 | TRBD2 | TRBJ2-1 | TRBV20-1 | CSAVGGTSGRNEQFF | TGCAGTGCCGTGGGGGGGACTAGCGGGAGGAATGAGCAGTTCTTC